This T cell receptor beta chain was identified during a study of T cells in Graves' hyperthyroidism and ophthalmopathy. Trimming took off 5 bases at V and 6 bases at J, with 11 bases between the two ends. This CDR3 region has 12 residues. Germline CDR1 is SEHNR and CDR2 is FQNEAQ (reference sequence). This clonotype was seen a few times. TCR beta CDR3 region amplification was performed from RNA transcripts. Using the HTBI primer set, a first-round RT-PCR was run on the TCR CDR3. Each CDR3 protein is one row after TCRdb ran MiXCR on the multiplex PCR reads. The sample lists about 420,000 distinct CDR3 sequences, roughly 15% seen once, with about 5% in the top ten.

This rearrangement joins TRBV7-9 to TRBJ2-7; D is ambiguous. The sample comprised blood. This sequence was found in a young woman with Graves' hyperthyroidism. CDR3 in amino acids: CASSISSGEQYF. The CDR3 coding sequence is TGTGCCAGCAGCATCAGCTCGGGCGAGCAGTACTTC.